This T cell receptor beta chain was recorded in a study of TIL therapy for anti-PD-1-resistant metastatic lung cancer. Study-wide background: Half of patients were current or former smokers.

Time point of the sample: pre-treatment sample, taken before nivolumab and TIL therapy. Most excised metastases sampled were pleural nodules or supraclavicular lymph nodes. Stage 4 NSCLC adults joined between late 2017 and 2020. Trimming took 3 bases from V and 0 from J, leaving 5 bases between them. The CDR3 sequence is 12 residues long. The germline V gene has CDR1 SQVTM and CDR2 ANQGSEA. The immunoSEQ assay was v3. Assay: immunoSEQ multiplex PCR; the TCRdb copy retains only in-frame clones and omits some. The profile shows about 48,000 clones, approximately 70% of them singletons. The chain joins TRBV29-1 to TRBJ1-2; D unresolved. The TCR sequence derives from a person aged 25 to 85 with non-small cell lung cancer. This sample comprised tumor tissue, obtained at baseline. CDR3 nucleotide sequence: TGCAGCGTTGATTTATCTAACTATGGCTACACCTTC. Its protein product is CSVDLSNYGYTF.